The rows below give T cell receptor beta chains drawn from one sample of a study of blood T cell repertoires in COVID-19. Clones were sequenced by immunoSEQ multiplex PCR, and TCRdb holds only the in-frame ones, with some missing. Seen here are 110,000 or so clones, about 85% observed once, and the top ten hold less than 3.5%. Sequencing was performed on peripheral blood. These receptors were collected from a man aged 40-49 years with acute or convalescent COVID-19. Each CDR3 is given without its conserved first and last residue. A D gene is named only where the DNA matches it firmly.

j_call: TRBJ1-1; v_call: TRBV5-1; d_call: .; cdr3_aa: ASKGGADTEAF
j_call: TRBJ2-7; v_call: TRBV19; d_call: .; cdr3_aa: ASSIGQSYEQY
j_call: TRBJ2-1; v_call: TRBV24-1; d_call: TRBD2; cdr3_aa: ATSDSSHSTSGGGNEQF
j_call: TRBJ2-1; v_call: TRBV5-1; d_call: TRBD2; cdr3_aa: ASSLSSGGDEQF
j_call: TRBJ1-2; v_call: TRBV12-5; d_call: .; cdr3_aa: ASGLVRGNNYGYT
j_call: TRBJ1-2; v_call: TRBV27; d_call: .; cdr3_aa: ASSVGRRGYGYT
j_call: TRBJ1-5; v_call: TRBV6-6; d_call: .; cdr3_aa: ASRTTGLGQPQH
j_call: TRBJ1-5; v_call: TRBV5-6; d_call: .; cdr3_aa: ASSLGRSAGREQPQH
j_call: TRBJ1-2; v_call: TRBV12-5; d_call: .; cdr3_aa: ASGLVYSGGDYGYT
j_call: TRBJ1-1; v_call: TRBV5-4; d_call: TRBD1; cdr3_aa: ASSRQGPDTEAF
j_call: TRBJ2-7; v_call: TRBV24-1; d_call: .; cdr3_aa: ATIRAGYEQY
j_call: TRBJ2-7; v_call: TRBV24-1; d_call: .; cdr3_aa: ATSDLLAVQY
j_call: TRBJ2-3; v_call: TRBV7-2; d_call: .; cdr3_aa: ASSSTGTWTEDTQY
j_call: TRBJ2-1; v_call: TRBV3-1/TRBV3-2; d_call: TRBD1; cdr3_aa: ASSQGMEGTGGINEQF
j_call: TRBJ1-6; v_call: TRBV12-3/TRBV12-4; d_call: .; cdr3_aa: ASSWEGNSPLH
j_call: TRBJ2-5; v_call: TRBV6-5; d_call: TRBD2; cdr3_aa: ASAQRGGQETQY
j_call: TRBJ2-2; v_call: TRBV2; d_call: .; cdr3_aa: ASSVTPVNTGELF
j_call: TRBJ2-7; v_call: TRBV5-1; d_call: TRBD1; cdr3_aa: ASNGGQVHEQY
j_call: TRBJ1-2; v_call: TRBV7-2; d_call: .; cdr3_aa: ASSLVVGGYT
j_call: TRBJ1-2; v_call: TRBV3-1/TRBV3-2; d_call: .; cdr3_aa: ASSQDCETGIRGYGYT
j_call: TRBJ1-6; v_call: TRBV7-9; d_call: TRBD1; cdr3_aa: ASSSRTGGNNSPLH
j_call: TRBJ2-3; v_call: TRBV4-1; d_call: .; cdr3_aa: ASSQGSRSEDTQY
j_call: TRBJ2-7; v_call: TRBV21-1; d_call: .; cdr3_aa: ASKRDRGRY
j_call: TRBJ2-3; v_call: TRBV5-8; d_call: .; cdr3_aa: ASSFRASTDTQY
j_call: TRBJ2-5; v_call: TRBV4-1; d_call: TRBD2; cdr3_aa: ASSHPGLAEETQY
j_call: TRBJ2-2; v_call: TRBV4-1; d_call: .; cdr3_aa: ASSSPGLRDGELF
j_call: TRBJ1-2; v_call: TRBV19; d_call: TRBD1; cdr3_aa: ASSIANSRDRGQSGYT
j_call: TRBJ2-7; v_call: TRBV19; d_call: .; cdr3_aa: ASSQGMGLLVEQY
j_call: TRBJ1-2; v_call: TRBV19; d_call: .; cdr3_aa: ASSLTGGEGSGYT
j_call: TRBJ2-5; v_call: TRBV3-1/TRBV3-2; d_call: .; cdr3_aa: ASSPGVTQY
j_call: TRBJ2-7; v_call: TRBV6-5; d_call: .; cdr3_aa: ASSYSAGQEQY
j_call: TRBJ2-5; v_call: TRBV6-5; d_call: TRBD1; cdr3_aa: ATRTGEETQY
j_call: TRBJ2-3; v_call: TRBV29-1; d_call: TRBD2; cdr3_aa: SVEGFIQTSGHTDTQY
j_call: TRBJ2-2; v_call: TRBV7-3; d_call: TRBD1; cdr3_aa: ASRRHGTANTGELF